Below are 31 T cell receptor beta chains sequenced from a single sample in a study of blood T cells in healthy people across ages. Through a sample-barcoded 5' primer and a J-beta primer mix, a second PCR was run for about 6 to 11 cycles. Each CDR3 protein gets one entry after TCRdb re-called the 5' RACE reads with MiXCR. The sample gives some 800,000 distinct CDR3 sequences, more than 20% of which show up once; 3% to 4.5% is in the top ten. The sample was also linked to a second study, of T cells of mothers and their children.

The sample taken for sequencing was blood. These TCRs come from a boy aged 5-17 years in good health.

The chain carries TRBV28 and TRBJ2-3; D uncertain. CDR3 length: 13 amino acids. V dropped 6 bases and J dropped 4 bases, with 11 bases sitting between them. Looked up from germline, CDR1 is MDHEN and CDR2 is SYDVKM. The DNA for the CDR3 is TGTGCCAGCAGCCCGGGCGCGGCAGATACGCAGTATTTT. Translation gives CASSPGAADTQYF.

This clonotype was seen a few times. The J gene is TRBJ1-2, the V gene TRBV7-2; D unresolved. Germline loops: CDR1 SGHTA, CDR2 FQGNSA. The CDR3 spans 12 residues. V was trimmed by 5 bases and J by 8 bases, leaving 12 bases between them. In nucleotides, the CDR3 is TGTGCCAGCAGCCCTCATTTGGGAGGCTACACCTTC. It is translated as CASSPHLGGYTF.

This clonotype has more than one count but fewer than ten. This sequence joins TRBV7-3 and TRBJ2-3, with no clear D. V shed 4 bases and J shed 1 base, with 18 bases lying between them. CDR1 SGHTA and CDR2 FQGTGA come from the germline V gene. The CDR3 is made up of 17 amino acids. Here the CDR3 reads CASSSAPLRAGTDTQYF. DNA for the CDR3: TGTGCCAGCAGCTCCGCTCCCCTTCGCGCGGGCACAGATACGCAGTATTTT.

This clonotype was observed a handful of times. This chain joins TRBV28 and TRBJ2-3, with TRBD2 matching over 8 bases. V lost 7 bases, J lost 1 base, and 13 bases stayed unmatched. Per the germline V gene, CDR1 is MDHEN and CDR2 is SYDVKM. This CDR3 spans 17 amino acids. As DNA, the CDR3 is TGTGCCAGCACCCACCTCCGGGAGGGACGGGGCACAGATACGCAGTATTTT. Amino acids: CASTHLREGRGTDTQYF.

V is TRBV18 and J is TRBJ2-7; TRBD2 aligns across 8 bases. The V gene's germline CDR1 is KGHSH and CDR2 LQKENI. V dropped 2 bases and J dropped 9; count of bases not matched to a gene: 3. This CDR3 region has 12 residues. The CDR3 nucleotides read TGTGCCAGCTCACCAGCGGGGGGCGGGCAGTACTTC. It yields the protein CASSPAGGGQYF.

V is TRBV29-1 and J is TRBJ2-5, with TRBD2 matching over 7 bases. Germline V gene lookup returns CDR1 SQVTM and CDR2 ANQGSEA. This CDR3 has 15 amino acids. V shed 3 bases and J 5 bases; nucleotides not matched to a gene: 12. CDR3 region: CSVESGGSMEETQYF. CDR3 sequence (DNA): TGCAGCGTTGAGTCGGGAGGATCAATGGAGGAGACCCAGTACTTC.

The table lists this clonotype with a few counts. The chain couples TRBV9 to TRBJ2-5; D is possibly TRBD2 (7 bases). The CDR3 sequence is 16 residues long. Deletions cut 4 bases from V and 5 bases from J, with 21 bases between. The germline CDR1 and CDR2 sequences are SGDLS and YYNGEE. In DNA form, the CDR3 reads TGTGCCAGCAGCACCGGGGCGGGGGCCTGGAAGGAGACCCAGTACTTC. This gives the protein CASSTGAGAWKETQYF. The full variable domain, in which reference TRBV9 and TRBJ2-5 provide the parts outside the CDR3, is DSGVTQTPKHLITATGQRVTLRCSPRSGDLSVYWYQQSLDQGLQFLIQYYNGEERAKGNILERFSAQQFPDLHSELNLSSLELGDSALYFCASSTGAGAWKETQYFGPGTRLLVL.

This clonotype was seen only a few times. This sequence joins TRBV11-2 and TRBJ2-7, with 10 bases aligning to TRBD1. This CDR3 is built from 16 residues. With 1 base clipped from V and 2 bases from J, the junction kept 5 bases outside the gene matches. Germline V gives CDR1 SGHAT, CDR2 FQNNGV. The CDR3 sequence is CASSLVIGQGAYEQYF. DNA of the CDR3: TGTGCCAGCAGCTTAGTAATCGGACAGGGGGCCTACGAGCAGTACTTC.

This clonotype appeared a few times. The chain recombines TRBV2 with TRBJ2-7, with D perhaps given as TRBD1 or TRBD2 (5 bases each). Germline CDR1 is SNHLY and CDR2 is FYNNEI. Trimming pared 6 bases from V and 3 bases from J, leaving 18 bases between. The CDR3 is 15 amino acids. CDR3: CASRAPGRVVYEQYF. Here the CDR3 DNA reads TGTGCCAGCAGAGCTCCGGGACGAGTAGTCTACGAGCAGTACTTC.

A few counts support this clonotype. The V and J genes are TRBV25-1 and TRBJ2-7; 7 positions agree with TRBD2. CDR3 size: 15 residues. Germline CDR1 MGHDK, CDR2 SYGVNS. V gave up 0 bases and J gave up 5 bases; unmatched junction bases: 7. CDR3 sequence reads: CASSEYKAGEDEQYF. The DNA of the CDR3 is TGTGCCAGCAGTGAATACAAGGCGGGGGAAGACGAGCAGTACTTC.

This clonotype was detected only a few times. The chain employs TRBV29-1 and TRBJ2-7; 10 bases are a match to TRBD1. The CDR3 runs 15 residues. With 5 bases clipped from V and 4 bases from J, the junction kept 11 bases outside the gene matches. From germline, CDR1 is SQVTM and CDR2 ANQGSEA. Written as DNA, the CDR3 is TGCAGCGTTCCACCCGGAGGACAGGGGGTTTACGAGCAGTACTTC. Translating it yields CSVPPGGQGVYEQYF.

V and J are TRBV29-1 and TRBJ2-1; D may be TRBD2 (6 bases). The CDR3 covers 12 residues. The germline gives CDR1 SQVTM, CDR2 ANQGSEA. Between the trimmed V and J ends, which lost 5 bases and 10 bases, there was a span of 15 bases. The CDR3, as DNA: TGCAGCGTTACGGGACTGGCAGAGGAGCAGTTCTTC. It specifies CSVTGLAEEQFF.

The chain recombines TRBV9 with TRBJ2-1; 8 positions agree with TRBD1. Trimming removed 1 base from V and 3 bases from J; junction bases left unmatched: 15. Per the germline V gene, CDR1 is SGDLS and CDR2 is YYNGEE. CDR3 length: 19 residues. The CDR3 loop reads CASSVSAGGVGYGYNEQFF. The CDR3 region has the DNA TGTGCCAGCAGCGTATCCGCAGGGGGCGTCGGATACGGCTACAATGAGCAGTTCTTC. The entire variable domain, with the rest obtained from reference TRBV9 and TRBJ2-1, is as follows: DSGVTQTPKHLITATGQRVTLRCSPRSGDLSVYWYQQSLDQGLQFLIQYYNGEERAKGNILERFSAQQFPDLHSELNLSSLELGDSALYFCASSVSAGGVGYGYNEQFFGPGTRLTVL.

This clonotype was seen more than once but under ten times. CDR3 region: CASSPPTSGGYTF. CDR3 nucleotides: TGTGCCAGCTCACCACCTACGTCGGGTGGCTACACCTTC. The chain couples TRBV18 to TRBJ1-2; D gene uncertain. The V gene lost 0 bases and the J gene lost 7 bases, with 9 bases spanning the gap. Germline CDR1 KGHSH, CDR2 LQKENI. This CDR3 is built from 13 residues.

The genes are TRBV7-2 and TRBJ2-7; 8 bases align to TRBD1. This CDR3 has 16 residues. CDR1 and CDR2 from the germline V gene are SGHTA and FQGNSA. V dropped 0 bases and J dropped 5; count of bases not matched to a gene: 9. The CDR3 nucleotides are TGTGCCAGCAGCTTAGCGCAGAGGACAGGGCCCAACGAGCAGTACTTC. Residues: CASSLAQRTGPNEQYF.

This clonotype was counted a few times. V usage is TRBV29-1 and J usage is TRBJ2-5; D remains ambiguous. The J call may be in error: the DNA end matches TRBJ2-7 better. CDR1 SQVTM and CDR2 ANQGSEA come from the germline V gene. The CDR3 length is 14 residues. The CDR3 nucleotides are TGCAGCGTTGAAGATAAGGGTCCCCCCTACGAGCAGTACTTC. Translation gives CSVEDKGPPYEQYF.

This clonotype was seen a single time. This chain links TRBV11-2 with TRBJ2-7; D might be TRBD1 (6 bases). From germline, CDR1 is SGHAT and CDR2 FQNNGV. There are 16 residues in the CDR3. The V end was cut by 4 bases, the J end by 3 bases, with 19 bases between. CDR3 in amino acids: CASSSRQDRGLYEQYF. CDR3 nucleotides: TGTGCCAGCAGCTCCCGACAGGACCGAGGGCTCTACGAGCAGTACTTC.

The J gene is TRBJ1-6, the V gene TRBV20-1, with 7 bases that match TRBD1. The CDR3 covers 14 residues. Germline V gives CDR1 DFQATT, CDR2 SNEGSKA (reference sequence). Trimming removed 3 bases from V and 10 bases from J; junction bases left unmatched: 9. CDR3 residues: CSARTGGGESPLHF. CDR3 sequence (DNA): TGCAGTGCTAGGACGGGAGGGGGCGAATCACCCCTCCACTTT.

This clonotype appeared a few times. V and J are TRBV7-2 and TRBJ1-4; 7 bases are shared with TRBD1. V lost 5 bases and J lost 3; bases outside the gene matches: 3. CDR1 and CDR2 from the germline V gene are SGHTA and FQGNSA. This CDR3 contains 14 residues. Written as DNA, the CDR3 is TGTGCCAGCAGCCGGGACAGATCTAATGAAAAACTGTTTTTT. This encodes CASSRDRSNEKLFF.

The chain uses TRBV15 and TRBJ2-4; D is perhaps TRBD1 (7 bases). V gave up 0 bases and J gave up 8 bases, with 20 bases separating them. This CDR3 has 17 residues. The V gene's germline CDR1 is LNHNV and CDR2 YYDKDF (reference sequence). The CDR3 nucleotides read TGTGCCACCAGCAGAGATTGGAGGGAGGCAGGGGGAGACATTCAGTACTTC. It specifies CATSRDWREAGGDIQYF.

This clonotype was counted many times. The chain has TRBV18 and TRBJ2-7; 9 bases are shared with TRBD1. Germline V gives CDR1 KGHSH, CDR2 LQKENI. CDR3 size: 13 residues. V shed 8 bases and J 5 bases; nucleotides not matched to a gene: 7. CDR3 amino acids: CASSPRDRDEQYF. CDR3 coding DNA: TGTGCCAGCAGCCCCCGGGACAGGGACGAGCAGTACTTC.

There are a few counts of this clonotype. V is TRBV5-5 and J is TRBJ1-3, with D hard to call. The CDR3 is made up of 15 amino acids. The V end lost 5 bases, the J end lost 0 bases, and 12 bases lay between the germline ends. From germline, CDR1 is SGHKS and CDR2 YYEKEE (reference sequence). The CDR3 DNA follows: TGTGCCAGCAGGTCGGACGGCAGCTCTGGAAACACCATATATTTT. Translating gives CASRSDGSSGNTIYF.

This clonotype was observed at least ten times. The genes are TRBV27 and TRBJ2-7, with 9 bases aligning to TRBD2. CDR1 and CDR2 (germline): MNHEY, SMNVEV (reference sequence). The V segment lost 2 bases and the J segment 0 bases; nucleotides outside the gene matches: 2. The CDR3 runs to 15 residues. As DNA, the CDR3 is TGTGCCAGCAGTTTAAGAGCGGGGGGCTCCTACGAGCAGTACTTC. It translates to CASSLRAGGSYEQYF.

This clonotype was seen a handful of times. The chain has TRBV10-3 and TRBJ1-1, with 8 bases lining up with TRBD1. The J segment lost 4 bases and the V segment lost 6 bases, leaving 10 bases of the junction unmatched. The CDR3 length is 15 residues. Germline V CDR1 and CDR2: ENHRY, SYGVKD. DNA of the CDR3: TGTGCCATCAGGTGGCAGGGGGCGCCCGGCACTGAAGCTTTCTTT. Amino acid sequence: CAIRWQGAPGTEAFF.

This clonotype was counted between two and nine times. The CDR3 protein is CSVLGTGDDYGYTF. Written as DNA, the CDR3 is TGCAGCGTCCTCGGGACAGGGGATGACTATGGCTACACCTTC. The chain couples TRBV29-1 to TRBJ1-2; 10 nucleotides line up with TRBD1. CDR1 and CDR2 from the germline V gene are SQVTM and ANQGSEA. The CDR3 extends over 14 amino acids. V shed 6 bases, J shed 3 bases, and the junction held 7 bases outside the gene matches.

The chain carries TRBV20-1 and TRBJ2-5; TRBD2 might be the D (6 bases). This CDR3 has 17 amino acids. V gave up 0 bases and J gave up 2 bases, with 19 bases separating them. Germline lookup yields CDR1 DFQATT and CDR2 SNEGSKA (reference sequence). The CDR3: CSARELAWGLTQETQYF. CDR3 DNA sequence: TGCAGTGCTAGAGAACTAGCATGGGGATTAACACAAGAGACCCAGTACTTC.

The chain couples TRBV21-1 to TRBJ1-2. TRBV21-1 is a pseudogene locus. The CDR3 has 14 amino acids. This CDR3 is CASSKAIGFYGYTF. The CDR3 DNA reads TGTGCCAGCAGCAAAGCGATAGGGTTCTATGGCTACACCTTC.

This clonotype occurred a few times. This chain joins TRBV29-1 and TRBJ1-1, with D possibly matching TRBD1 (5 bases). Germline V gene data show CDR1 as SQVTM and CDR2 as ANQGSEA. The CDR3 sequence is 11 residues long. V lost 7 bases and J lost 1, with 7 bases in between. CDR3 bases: TGCAGCGGGGACGGGAACACTGAAGCTTTCTTT. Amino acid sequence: CSGDGNTEAFF.

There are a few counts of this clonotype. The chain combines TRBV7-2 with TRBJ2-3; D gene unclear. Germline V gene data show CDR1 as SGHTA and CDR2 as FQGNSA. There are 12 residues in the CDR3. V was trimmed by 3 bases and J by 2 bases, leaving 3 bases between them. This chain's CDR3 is CASSFDTDTQYF. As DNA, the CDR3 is TGTGCCAGCAGCTTTGACACAGATACGCAGTATTTT.

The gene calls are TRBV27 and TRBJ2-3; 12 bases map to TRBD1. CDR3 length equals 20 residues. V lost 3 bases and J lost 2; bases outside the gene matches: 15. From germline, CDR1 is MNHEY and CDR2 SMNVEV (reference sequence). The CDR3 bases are TGTGCCAGCAGTTTTTTGGGGACAGGGGGCACTAGCGGGCACACAGATACGCAGTATTTT. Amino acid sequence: CASSFLGTGGTSGHTDTQYF.

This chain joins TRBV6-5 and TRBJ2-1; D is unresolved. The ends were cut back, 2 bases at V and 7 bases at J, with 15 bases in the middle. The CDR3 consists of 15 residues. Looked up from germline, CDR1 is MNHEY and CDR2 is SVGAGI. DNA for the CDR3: TGTGCCAGCAGTTACCCCGGACCCGATGGGAATGAGCAGTTCTTC. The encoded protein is CASSYPGPDGNEQFF.